This T cell receptor beta chain was retrieved from a study of CD8 T cells in Susac syndrome. The CDR3 has 15 residues. Germline CDR1 reads SGDLS; CDR2 reads YYNGEE. V was trimmed by 0 bases and J by 2 bases, leaving 11 bases between them. The RNA input was about 0.45 to 1 ug, and it was reverse transcribed with random hexamers. immunoSEQ multiplex PCR amplified TCR beta CDR3 across 54 Vbeta, 13 Jbeta. TCRdb called the immunoSEQ multiplex PCR reads again in MiXCR, with one record for every CDR3 protein. The sample comprises around 170,000 distinct CDR3 sequences, roughly 92% of which are singletons, and 0.12% rests with the top ten.

This TCR was recovered from a human donor with Susac syndrome. Sequenced material: CD4+ T cells from PBMCs. The chain is built from TRBV9 and TRBJ1-2, with D hard to call. The CDR3 reads CASSVVPDGNYGYTF. The CDR3 DNA follows: TGTGCCAGCAGCGTAGTCCCTGACGGAAACTATGGCTACACCTTC.